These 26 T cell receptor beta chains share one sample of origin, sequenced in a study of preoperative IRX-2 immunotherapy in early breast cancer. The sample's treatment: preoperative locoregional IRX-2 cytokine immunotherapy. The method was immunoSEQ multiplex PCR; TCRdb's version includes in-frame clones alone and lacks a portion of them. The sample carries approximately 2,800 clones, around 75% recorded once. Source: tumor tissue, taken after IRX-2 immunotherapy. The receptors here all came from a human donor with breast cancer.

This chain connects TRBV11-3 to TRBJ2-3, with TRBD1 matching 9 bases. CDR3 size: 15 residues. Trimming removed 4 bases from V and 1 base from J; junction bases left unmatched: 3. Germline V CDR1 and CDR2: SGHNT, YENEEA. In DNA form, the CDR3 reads TGTGCCAGCAGCTACCGGGACAGGGGCACAGATACGCAGTATTTT. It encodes CASSYRDRGTDTQYF.

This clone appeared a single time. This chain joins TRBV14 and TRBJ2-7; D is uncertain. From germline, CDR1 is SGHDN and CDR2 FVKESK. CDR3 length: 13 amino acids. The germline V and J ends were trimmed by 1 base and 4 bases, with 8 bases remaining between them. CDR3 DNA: TGTGCCAGCAGCCAAGGATGGGGTTACGAGCAGTACTTC. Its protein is CASSQGWGYEQYF. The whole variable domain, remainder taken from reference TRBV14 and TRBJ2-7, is EAGVTQFPSHSVIEKGQTVTLRCDPISGHDNLYWYRRVMGKEIKFLLHFVKESKQDESGMPNNRFLAERTGGTYSTLKVQPAELEDSGVYFCASSQGWGYEQYFGPGTRLTVT.

This CDR3 is CAWSLQGREQYF. The CDR3 DNA reads as TGTGCCTGGAGTCTGCAGGGACGGGAGCAGTACTTC. The V gene is TRBV30, the J gene TRBJ2-7; D could derive from TRBD1 or TRBD2 (5 bases each). V lost 2 bases and J lost 7, with 12 bases in between. The germline V gene has CDR1 GTSNPN and CDR2 SVGIG (reference sequence). CDR3 size: 12 residues.

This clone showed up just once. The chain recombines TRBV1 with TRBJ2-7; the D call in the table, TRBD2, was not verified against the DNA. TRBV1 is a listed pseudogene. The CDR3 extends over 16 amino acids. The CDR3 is CASSQPETWELAGVSF. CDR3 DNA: TGCGCCAGCAGCCAACCTGAAACTTGGGAATTAGCGGGGGTAAGCTTC.

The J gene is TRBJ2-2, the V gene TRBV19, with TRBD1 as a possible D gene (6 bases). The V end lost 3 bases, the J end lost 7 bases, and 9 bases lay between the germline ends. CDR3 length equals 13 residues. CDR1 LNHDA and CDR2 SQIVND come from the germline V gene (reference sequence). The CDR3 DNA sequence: TGTGCCAGTAGTATTGGGGGCGGCGGGGAGCTGTTTTTT. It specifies CASSIGGGGELFF. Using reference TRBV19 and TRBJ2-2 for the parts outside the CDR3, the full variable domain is DGGITQSPKYLFRKEGQNVTLSCEQNLNHDAMYWYRQDPGQGLRLIYYSQIVNDFQKGDIAEGYSVSREKKESFPLTVTSAQKNPTAFYLCASSIGGGGELFFGEGSRLTVL.

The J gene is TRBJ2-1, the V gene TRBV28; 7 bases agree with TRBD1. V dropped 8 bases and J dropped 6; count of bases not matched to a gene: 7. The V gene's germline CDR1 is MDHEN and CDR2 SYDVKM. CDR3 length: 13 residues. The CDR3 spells CASLNRGTNEQFF. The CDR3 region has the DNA TGTGCCAGCTTGAACAGGGGTACCAATGAGCAGTTCTTC.

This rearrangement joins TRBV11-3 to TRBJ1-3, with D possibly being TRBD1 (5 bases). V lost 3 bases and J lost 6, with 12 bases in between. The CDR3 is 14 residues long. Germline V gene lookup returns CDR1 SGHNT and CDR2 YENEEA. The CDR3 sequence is CASSLVRGTNTIYF. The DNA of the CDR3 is TGTGCCAGCAGCTTGGTTCGGGGGACAAACACCATATATTTT. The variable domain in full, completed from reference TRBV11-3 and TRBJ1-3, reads EAGVVQSPRYKIIEKKQPVAFWCNPISGHNTLYWYLQNLGQGPELLIRYENEEAVDDSQLPKDRFSAERLKGVDSTLKIQPAELGDSAVYLCASSLVRGTNTIYFGEGSWLTVV.

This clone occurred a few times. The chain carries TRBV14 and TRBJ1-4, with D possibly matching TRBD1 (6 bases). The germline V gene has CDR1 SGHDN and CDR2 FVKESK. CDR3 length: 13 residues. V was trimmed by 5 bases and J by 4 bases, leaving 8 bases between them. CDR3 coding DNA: TGTGCCAGCAGCAACAGGGTTAATGAAAAACTGTTTTTT. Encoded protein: CASSNRVNEKLFF.

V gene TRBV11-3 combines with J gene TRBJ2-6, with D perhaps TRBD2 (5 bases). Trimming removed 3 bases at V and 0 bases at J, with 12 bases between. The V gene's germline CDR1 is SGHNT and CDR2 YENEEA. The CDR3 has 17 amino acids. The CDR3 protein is CASSLTGVGSGANVLTF. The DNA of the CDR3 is TGTGCCAGCAGCTTGACCGGGGTCGGCTCTGGGGCCAACGTCCTGACTTTC.

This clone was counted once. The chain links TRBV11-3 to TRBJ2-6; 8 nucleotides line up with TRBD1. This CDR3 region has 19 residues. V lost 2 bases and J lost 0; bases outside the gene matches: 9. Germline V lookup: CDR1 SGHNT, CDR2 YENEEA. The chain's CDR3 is CASSLFAGQVSSGANVLTF. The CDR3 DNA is TGTGCCAGCAGCTTATTTGCGGGACAGGTTAGCTCTGGGGCCAACGTCCTGACTTTC.

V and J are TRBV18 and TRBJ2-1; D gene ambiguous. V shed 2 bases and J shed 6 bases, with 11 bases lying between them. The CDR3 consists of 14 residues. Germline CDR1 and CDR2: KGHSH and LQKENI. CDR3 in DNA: TGTGCCAGCTCACCAAATGGCCACGGCAATGAGCAGTTCTTC. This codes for CASSPNGHGNEQFF.

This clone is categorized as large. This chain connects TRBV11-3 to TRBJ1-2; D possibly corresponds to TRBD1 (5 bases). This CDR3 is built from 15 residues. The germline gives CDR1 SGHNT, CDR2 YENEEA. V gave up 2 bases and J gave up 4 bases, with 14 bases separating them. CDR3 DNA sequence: TGTGCCAGCAGCTTAATTCAGGGCTATGGCTATGGCTACACCTTC. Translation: CASSLIQGYGYGYTF. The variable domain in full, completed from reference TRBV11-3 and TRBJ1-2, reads EAGVVQSPRYKIIEKKQPVAFWCNPISGHNTLYWYLQNLGQGPELLIRYENEEAVDDSQLPKDRFSAERLKGVDSTLKIQPAELGDSAVYLCASSLIQGYGYGYTFGSGTRLTVV.

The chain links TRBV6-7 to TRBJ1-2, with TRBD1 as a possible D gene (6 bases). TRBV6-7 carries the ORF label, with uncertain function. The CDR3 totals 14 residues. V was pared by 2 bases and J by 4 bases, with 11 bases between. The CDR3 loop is CASSYGQGTYGYTF. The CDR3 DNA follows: TGTGCCAGCAGTTACGGGCAGGGGACCTATGGCTACACCTTC.

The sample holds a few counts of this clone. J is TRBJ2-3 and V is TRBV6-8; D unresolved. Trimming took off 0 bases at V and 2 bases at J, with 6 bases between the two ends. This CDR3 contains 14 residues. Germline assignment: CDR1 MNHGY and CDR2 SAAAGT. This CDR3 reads CASSYSYPTDTQYF. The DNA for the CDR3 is TGTGCCAGCAGTTACTCGTACCCCACAGATACGCAGTATTTT.

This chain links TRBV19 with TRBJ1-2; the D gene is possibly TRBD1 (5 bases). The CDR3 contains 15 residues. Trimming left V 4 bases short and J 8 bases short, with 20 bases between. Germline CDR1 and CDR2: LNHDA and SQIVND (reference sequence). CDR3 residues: CASSTRGPSRGGYTF. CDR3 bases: TGTGCCAGTAGTACCCGGGGCCCATCCCGGGGCGGCTACACCTTC.

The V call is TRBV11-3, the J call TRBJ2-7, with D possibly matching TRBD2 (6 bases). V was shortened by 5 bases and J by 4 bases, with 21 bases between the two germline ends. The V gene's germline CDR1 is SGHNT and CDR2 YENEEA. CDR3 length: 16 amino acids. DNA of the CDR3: TGTGCCAGCAGCCCCGCGACGGAGGGACTTCCATACGAGCAGTACTTC. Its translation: CASSPATEGLPYEQYF.

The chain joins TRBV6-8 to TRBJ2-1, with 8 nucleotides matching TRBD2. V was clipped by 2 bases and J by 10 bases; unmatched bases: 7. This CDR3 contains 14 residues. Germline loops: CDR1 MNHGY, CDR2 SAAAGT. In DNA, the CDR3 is TGTGCCAGCAGTTACGTCCGGGGGGGCCAGGAGCAGTTCTTC. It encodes CASSYVRGGQEQFF.

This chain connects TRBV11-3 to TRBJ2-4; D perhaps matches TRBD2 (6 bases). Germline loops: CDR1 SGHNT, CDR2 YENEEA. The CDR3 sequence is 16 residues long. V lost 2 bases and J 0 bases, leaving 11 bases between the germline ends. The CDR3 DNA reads TGTGCCAGCAGCTTACCGACGGGACTAGCCAAAAACATTCAGTACTTC. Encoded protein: CASSLPTGLAKNIQYF.

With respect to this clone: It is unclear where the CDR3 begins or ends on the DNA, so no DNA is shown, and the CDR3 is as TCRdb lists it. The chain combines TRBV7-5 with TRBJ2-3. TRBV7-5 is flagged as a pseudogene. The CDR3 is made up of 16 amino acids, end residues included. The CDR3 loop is CASSLVVGGGTDTQYF.

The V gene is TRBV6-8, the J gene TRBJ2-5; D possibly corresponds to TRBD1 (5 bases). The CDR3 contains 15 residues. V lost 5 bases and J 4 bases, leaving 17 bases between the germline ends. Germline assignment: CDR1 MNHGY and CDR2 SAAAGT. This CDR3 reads CASSATQGFGETQYF. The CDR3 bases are TGTGCCAGCAGTGCTACCCAGGGATTCGGAGAGACCCAGTACTTC.

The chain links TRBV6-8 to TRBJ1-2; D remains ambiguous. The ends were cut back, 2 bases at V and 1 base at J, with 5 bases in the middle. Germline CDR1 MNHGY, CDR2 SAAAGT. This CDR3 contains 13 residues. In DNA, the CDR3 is TGTGCCAGCAGTTACGCGGGTAACTATGGCTACACCTTC. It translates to CASSYAGNYGYTF.

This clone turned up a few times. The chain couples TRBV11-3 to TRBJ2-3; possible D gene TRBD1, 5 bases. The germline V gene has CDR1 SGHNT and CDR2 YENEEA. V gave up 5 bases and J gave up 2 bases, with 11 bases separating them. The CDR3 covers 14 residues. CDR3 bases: TGTGCCAGCAGCCCGGACACCTACACAGATACGCAGTATTTT. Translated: CASSPDTYTDTQYF.

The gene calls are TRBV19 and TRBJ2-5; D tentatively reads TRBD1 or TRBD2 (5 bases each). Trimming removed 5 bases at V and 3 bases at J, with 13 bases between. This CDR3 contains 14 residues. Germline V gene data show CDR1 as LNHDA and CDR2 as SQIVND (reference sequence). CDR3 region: CASSVSGTEETQYF. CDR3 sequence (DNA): TGTGCCAGTAGTGTATCCGGGACGGAAGAGACCCAGTACTTC.

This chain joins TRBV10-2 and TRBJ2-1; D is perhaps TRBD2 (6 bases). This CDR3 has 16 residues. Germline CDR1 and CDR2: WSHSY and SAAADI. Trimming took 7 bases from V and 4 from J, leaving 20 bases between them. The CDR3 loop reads CASTVDRGTAYNEQFF. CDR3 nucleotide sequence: TGCGCCAGCACAGTAGACCGCGGGACGGCTTACAATGAGCAGTTCTTC.

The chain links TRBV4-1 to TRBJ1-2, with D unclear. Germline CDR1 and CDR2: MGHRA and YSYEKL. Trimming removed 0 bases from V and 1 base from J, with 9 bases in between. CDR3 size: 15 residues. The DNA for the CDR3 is TGCGCCAGCAGCCAAGATTTAGGGCTTAACTATGGCTACACCTTC. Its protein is CASSQDLGLNYGYTF.

The CDR3 region has the DNA TGTGCCAGTAGTGCCGGACAGTGGAGGGGCGAGCAGTACTTC. It codes for CASSAGQWRGEQYF. The genes are TRBV19 and TRBJ2-7; D is tentatively TRBD1 or TRBD2 (6 bases each). The V end was cut by 5 bases, the J end by 6 bases, with 17 bases between. The CDR3 is 14 amino acids. The germline V gene has CDR1 LNHDA and CDR2 SQIVND (reference sequence).